This T cell receptor beta chain was recovered during a study of T cell clones after liver transplantation. Across the study: TCRbeta sequencing after a pre-transplant mixed lymphocyte reaction identified graft-donor-reactive clones, later tracked in post-transplant blood. HCV positivity affected three of eight recipients; the rest lacked autoimmune or viral indications.

Profiling relied on immunoSEQ multiplex PCR, and the TCRdb table lists in-frame clones only, not all of them. The profile shows fewer than 20,000 clones, roughly nine tenths of them singletons. The CDR3 runs 15 residues. Germline V gene data show CDR1 as MGHRA and CDR2 as YSYEKL. J was trimmed by 7 bases and V by 3 bases; bases with no gene match: 6. The input for sequencing was CD8+ T cells from blood, taken 45 to 47 months after liver transplant. The sequence was obtained from a human patient who received a liver transplant. Some T cells may be the graft donor's. This chain links TRBV4-1 with TRBJ2-2, with TRBD1 matching 9 bases. CDR3 coding DNA: TGCGCCAGCAGCCATCCCGGGACAGGGAACGGGGAGCTGTTTTTT. It is translated as CASSHPGTGNGELFF.